Sequencing of this T cell receptor beta chain was carried out in a study of control samples from healthy donors and cancer patients. About this clone: A read error may account for a junction end that differs from germline.

Germline CDR1 reads MDHEN; CDR2 reads SYDVKM. The CDR3 extends over 13 amino acids. Sequencing used immunoSEQ multiplex PCR; TCRdb keeps in-frame clones, though not all of them. Of under 150,000 clones listed, approximately 93% were seen once; the top ten hold roughly 2.5%. This clonotype was sampled from a young man in good health. The sequencing input was blood. V usage is TRBV28 and J usage is TRBJ1-1; D remains unclear. The DNA of the CDR3 is TGTGCCAGCAGTCTATGGGGGAACACTGAAGCTTTCTTT. This translates into CASSLWGNTEAFF.